This T cell receptor (beta chain) was captured in a study of blood T cell repertoires in COVID-19. Study in general: T cells, B-cell-depleted T cells, or PBMCs supplied cDNA or gDNA.

The J segment lost 0 bases and the V segment lost 2 bases, leaving 8 bases of the junction unmatched. Germline V gene lookup returns CDR1 MDHEN and CDR2 SYDVKM. This CDR3 has 18 residues. Participants were aged roughly 18 to 89 years from around 26 US areas. Assay used: immunoSEQ multiplex PCR; TCRdb lists only in-frame clones, some missing. The sample lists 140,000 to 150,000 clones, roughly 90% occurring once. The chain links TRBV28 to TRBJ2-1; 9 bases are shared with TRBD1. What was sequenced was PBMCs or T cells enriched from blood (not recorded which). The clonotype originates from a woman under 40 with acute COVID-19. The CDR3 DNA is TGTGCCAGCAGTTTACGCCCGGGACAGGGCAGCTCCTACAATGAGCAGTTCTTC. Translated, it gives CASSLRPGQGSSYNEQFF.